The 24 T cell receptor beta chains below were found in one sample sequenced in a study of T-cell memory formation after mild COVID-19. TCRdb fed the 5' RACE reads into MiXCR, producing one record per CDR3 protein. The sample has roughly 450,000 distinct CDR3 sequences, 18% seen once. The sequenced material came from PBMCs or a T cell subset sorted from them (not recorded which). The receptor source for this set is an adult woman who had mild COVID-19 (a few samples of this study predate the infection). Cell type and time point are not known.

This clonotype was seen a handful of times. The chain is built from TRBV13 and TRBJ2-7, with a possible D match to TRBD1 (6 bases). V was cut by 4 bases and J by 3 bases, with 16 bases left in between. CDR3 length: 15 amino acids. Germline V gene data show CDR1 as PRHDT and CDR2 as FYEKMQ (reference sequence). The CDR3 reads CASSSARGKYYEQYF. The CDR3 DNA follows: TGTGCCAGCAGCTCGGCCAGGGGTAAATACTACGAGCAGTACTTC.

This clonotype was seen ten or more times. The genes are TRBV25-1 and TRBJ2-5; D ambiguous. V was trimmed by 6 bases and J by 5 bases, leaving 7 bases between them. Germline CDR1 MGHDK, CDR2 SYGVNS. This CDR3 spans 11 amino acids. The CDR3 sequence: CASSAGETQYF. CDR3 DNA sequence: TGTGCCAGCAGCGCCGGGGAGACCCAGTACTTC.

The chain links TRBV28 to TRBJ2-7, with D possibly TRBD1 on 6 matching bases. The CDR3 is 14 residues long. Germline CDR1 is MDHEN and CDR2 is SYDVKM. Trimming removed 4 bases at V and 3 bases at J, with 13 bases between. CDR3 sequence reads: CASSSTGSHYEQYF. DNA for the CDR3: TGTGCCAGCAGTTCCACAGGGAGCCACTACGAGCAGTACTTC.

V is TRBV7-9 and J is TRBJ2-1; 10 bases are shared with TRBD1. From germline, CDR1 is SEHNR and CDR2 FQNEAQ (reference sequence). J lost 5 bases, V lost 2 bases, and 3 bases had no gene match. The CDR3 length is 15 residues. The CDR3 spells CASSLIGQGDNEQFF. The CDR3 bases are TGTGCCAGCAGCTTAATAGGACAGGGGGACAATGAGCAGTTCTTC.

This clonotype has only a few counts. The J gene is TRBJ1-4, the V gene TRBV4-2; D gene unclear. CDR1 is LGHNA and CDR2 is YNFKEQ in the germline V gene. V gave up 4 bases and J gave up 0 bases, with 12 bases separating them. This CDR3 has 16 amino acids. The DNA of the CDR3 is TGTGCCAGCAGCCCCGCTTGGGGTGCAACTAATGAAAAACTGTTTTTT. Encoded protein: CASSPAWGATNEKLFF.

There are a few counts of this clonotype. This chain joins TRBV20-1 and TRBJ1-1; D remains ambiguous. Germline CDR1 and CDR2: DFQATT and SNEGSKA (reference sequence). CDR3 length equals 15 residues. Trimming shortened V by 2 bases and J by 1 base, and 14 bases separated the two germline ends. This CDR3 reads CSARLGKLKNTEAFF. CDR3 DNA sequence: TGCAGTGCTAGATTGGGGAAGCTTAAGAACACTGAAGCTTTCTTT.

The chain couples TRBV7-2 to TRBJ2-1; 10 nucleotides align to TRBD1. Germline V gene lookup returns CDR1 SGHTA and CDR2 FQGNSA. With V trimmed by 5 bases and J by 3 bases, 7 bases remained unmatched. The CDR3 totals 16 residues. The CDR3 DNA reads TGTGCCAGCAGCGGGAGATGGACAGGGGGCTACAATGAGCAGTTCTTC. Its protein is CASSGRWTGGYNEQFF.

In its sample, this clonotype was seen a few times. In DNA form, the CDR3 reads TGTGCCAGGGATATTGAGGACAGGCCAGGGGAGCAGTACTTC. Protein: CARDIEDRPGEQYF. V and J are TRBV2 and TRBJ2-7; 7 bases line up with TRBD1. V lost 9 bases to trimming and J lost 7 bases; unmatched junction nucleotides: 15. CDR1 is SNHLY and CDR2 is FYNNEI in the germline V gene. The CDR3 is made up of 14 amino acids. Supplemented by reference TRBV2 and TRBJ2-7, the full variable domain reads EPEVTQTPSHQVTQMGQEVILRCVPISNHLYFYWYRQILGQKVEFLVSFYNNEISEKSEIFDDQFSVERPDGSNFTLKIRSTKLEDSAMYFCARDIEDRPGEQYFGPGTRLTVT.

In DNA form, the CDR3 reads TGTGCCATCAGTGAGTCGCTGGCGAGCACTGAAGCTTTCTTT. Amino acid sequence: CAISESLASTEAFF. The rearrangement uses TRBV10-3 and TRBJ1-1; no reliable D call. CDR1 and CDR2 from the germline V gene are ENHRY and SYGVKD. The V end was cut by 0 bases, the J end by 4 bases, with 9 bases between. The CDR3 covers 14 residues.

This chain connects TRBV7-9 to TRBJ1-1; perhaps TRBD1 as D (5 bases). Germline V gene sequence: CDR1 SEHNR, CDR2 FQNEAQ (reference sequence). This CDR3 is built from 14 residues. V dropped 11 bases and J dropped 2 bases, with 18 bases sitting between them. DNA of the CDR3: TGTGCCGGTTCAGGGTCGAGTTATAACACTGAAGCTTTCTTT. This encodes CAGSGSSYNTEAFF.

The chain joins TRBV5-1 to TRBJ2-7, with a tentative D call TRBD1 (6 bases). The CDR3 spans 14 residues. Deletions cut 0 bases from V and 6 bases from J, with 13 bases between. Germline values: CDR1 SGHRS, CDR2 YFSETQ. The CDR3 spells CASSLARGQFEQYF. CDR3 bases: TGCGCCAGCAGCTTGGCAAGAGGACAGTTCGAGCAGTACTTC.

The chain employs TRBV28 and TRBJ1-1, with TRBD1 matching over 7 bases. The CDR3 contains 15 residues. J was trimmed by 4 bases and V by 5 bases; bases with no gene match: 10. Germline CDR1 MDHEN, CDR2 SYDVKM. CDR3 loop: CASSPAGQAATEAFF. The CDR3 region has the DNA TGTGCCAGCAGTCCCGCCGGACAGGCCGCCACTGAAGCTTTCTTT. Filled out from reference TRBV28 and TRBJ1-1, the complete variable domain reads DVKVTQSSRYLVKRTGEKVFLECVQDMDHENMFWYRQDPGLGLRLIYFSYDVKMKEKGDIPEGYSVSREKKERFSLILESASTNQTSMYLCASSPAGQAATEAFFGQGTRLTVV.

As concerns this clonotype: Sequence at one end of the junction differs from germline and may be a read error. The rearrangement links TRBV6-2 or TRBV6-3 to TRBJ2-7, with TRBD2 identical over 10 bases. Germline CDR1 and CDR2: MNHEY and SVGEGT. The CDR3 runs to 17 residues. Here the CDR3 reads CASSYSVSSGRSYEKYF. In DNA, the CDR3 is TGTGCCAGCAGTTACTCGGTGTCTAGCGGGAGATCCTACGAGAAGTACTTC.

This sequence joins TRBV2 and TRBJ1-2, with D hard to call. Trimming took 4 bases from V and 5 from J, leaving 11 bases between them. This CDR3 has 13 residues. Per the germline V gene, CDR1 is SNHLY and CDR2 is FYNNEI. The CDR3 DNA is TGTGCCAGCAGTGCGGATCAAGATTATGGCTACACCTTC. Translating gives CASSADQDYGYTF.

The chain combines TRBV7-2 with TRBJ2-7; D remains unclear. Germline V gives CDR1 SGHTA, CDR2 FQGNSA. The CDR3 runs 13 residues. The germline V and J ends were trimmed by 5 bases and 9 bases, with 17 bases remaining between them. The CDR3 protein is CASSPTSTKAQYF. In DNA form, the CDR3 reads TGTGCCAGCAGCCCGACCTCTACCAAAGCGCAGTACTTC.

This clonotype has a handful of counts. The chain uses TRBV30 and TRBJ1-5; weak D call: TRBD1 (6 bases). V gave up 3 bases and J gave up 6 bases, with 12 bases separating them. The CDR3 length is 13 residues. Germline V gene data show CDR1 as GTSNPN and CDR2 as SVGIG (reference sequence). This CDR3 reads CAWSGGAGQPQHF. CDR3 in DNA: TGTGCCTGGAGCGGGGGGGCGGGTCAGCCCCAGCATTTT.

In this sample, this clonotype turned up a few times. This chain uses TRBV21-1 with TRBJ2-7; TRBD1 is taken as the D call from the table, unchecked against the DNA. TRBV21-1 is deemed a pseudogene. The length of the CDR3 is 15 residues. In nucleotides, the CDR3 is TGTGCCAGCAGCAATGAGGAGCAGGGGGCCCACGAGCAGTACTTC. It yields the protein CASSNEEQGAHEQYF.

The sample holds a few counts of this clonotype. The chain combines TRBV24-1 with TRBJ2-3; D gene ambiguous. In germline, CDR1 is KGHDR, CDR2 SFDVKD. This CDR3 region has 13 residues. Deletions cut 4 bases from V and 5 bases from J, with 9 bases between. CDR3: CATSETYRDTQYF. The CDR3 nucleotides are TGTGCCACCAGTGAAACATACAGAGATACGCAGTATTTT.

CDR3 sequence: CASSASGTTTYEQYF. The CDR3 DNA is TGTGCCAGCAGCGCTTCCGGGACTACGACCTACGAGCAGTACTTC. The chain carries TRBV9 and TRBJ2-7; 7 nucleotides align to TRBD2. The V gene end was trimmed by 3 bases and the J gene end by 2 bases; junction bases not matched to a gene: 8. CDR3 length equals 15 residues. Germline assignment: CDR1 SGDLS and CDR2 YYNGEE.

This clonotype was picked up a small number of times. The J gene is TRBJ2-1, the V gene TRBV7-9; 9 bases align to TRBD2. Germline V gives CDR1 SEHNR, CDR2 FQNEAQ (reference sequence). V lost 2 bases, J lost 8 bases, and 7 bases stayed unmatched. This CDR3 comprises 15 residues. The CDR3 DNA sequence: TGTGCCAGCAGCTTAAAGGCGGGAGGGCCAGATGAGCAGTTCTTC. Protein sequence: CASSLKAGGPDEQFF.

The rearrangement links TRBV7-9 to TRBJ1-4; 7 bases are a match to TRBD1. Germline lookup yields CDR1 SEHNR and CDR2 FQNEAQ (reference sequence). V dropped 1 base and J dropped 6; count of bases not matched to a gene: 8. The CDR3 loop spans 16 amino acids. CDR3 residues: CASSLGLTGSDEKLFF. The CDR3 DNA sequence: TGTGCCAGCAGCTTAGGCCTGACAGGGAGCGATGAAAAACTGTTTTTT.

This clonotype was seen only once. The J gene is TRBJ1-2, the V gene TRBV29-1; D is unresolved. V gave up 7 bases and J gave up 2 bases, with 17 bases separating them. The CDR3 totals 14 residues. Germline CDR1 reads SQVTM; CDR2 reads ANQGSEA. CDR3 DNA sequence: TGCAGCGCCTTTACGGACCGGCGCAACTATGGCTACACCTTC. It yields the protein CSAFTDRRNYGYTF.

Only one count was recorded for this clonotype. The V call is TRBV6-2 or TRBV6-3, the J call TRBJ2-1; D perhaps matches TRBD2 (5 bases). Germline CDR1 and CDR2: MNHEY and SVGEGT. CDR3 length: 15 amino acids. V lost 3 bases and J 4 bases, leaving 13 bases between the germline ends. CDR3 protein: CASSYKAVSYNEQFF. The CDR3 DNA is TGTGCCAGCAGTTATAAAGCGGTGTCGTACAATGAGCAGTTCTTC.

This clonotype was seen repeatedly, ten times or more. The chain employs TRBV5-1 and TRBJ2-3, with a weak D call TRBD2 (5 bases). Germline assignment: CDR1 SGHRS and CDR2 YFSETQ. The CDR3 loop spans 16 amino acids. Deletions cut 3 bases from V and 1 base from J, with 15 bases between. The DNA of the CDR3 is TGCGCCAGCAGCTCTCTTAAATTCGGGGGCACAGATACGCAGTATTTT. It is translated as CASSSLKFGGTDTQYF. Looking up the rest from reference TRBV5-1 and TRBJ2-3 gives the full variable domain: KAGVTQTPRYLIKTRGQQVTLSCSPISGHRSVSWYQQTPGQGLQFLFEYFSETQRNKGNFPGRFSGRQFSNSRSEMNVSTLELGDSALYLCASSSLKFGGTDTQYFGPGTRLTVL.